The 14 T cell receptor beta chains below come from one sample, sequenced in a study of memory CD4+ T cells and cytomegalovirus serostatus. The protocol was immunoSEQ multiplex PCR, while the TCRdb copy is restricted to in-frame clones and leaves out a portion. The sample lists some 46,000 clones, roughly 73% seen once, with less than 0.75% in the top ten. Single viable CD3+CD4+CD8-CD45RO+ cells were sorted as the memory CD4+ T cells. The sequencing input was memory CD4+ T cells from blood. These receptors all stem from an adult in good health and CMV-seronegative.

The V gene is TRBV7-2, the J gene TRBJ2-1, with no clear D. Germline loops: CDR1 SGHTA, CDR2 FQGNSA. The CDR3 runs to 13 residues. Trimming left V 1 base short and J 5 bases short, with 6 bases between. The CDR3 reads CASSLVGDNEQFF. For the CDR3, the DNA is TGTGCCAGCAGCTTAGTTGGCGACAATGAGCAGTTCTTC.

This clone was seen once. The rearrangement links TRBV11-2 to TRBJ1-1, with 9 nucleotides matching TRBD1. Germline assignment: CDR1 SGHAT and CDR2 FQNNGV. The CDR3 covers 16 residues. V dropped 5 bases and J dropped 8; count of bases not matched to a gene: 15. The chain's CDR3 is CASSRGYTQGAVEAFF. In DNA, the CDR3 is TGTGCCAGCAGCCGGGGATACACACAGGGGGCGGTCGAAGCTTTCTTT.

The V and J genes are TRBV7-9 and TRBJ1-1; TRBD1 matches 7 bases. The V gene end was trimmed by 5 bases and the J gene end by 3 bases; junction bases not matched to a gene: 9. The CDR3 has 15 residues. The germline gives CDR1 SEHNR, CDR2 FQNEAQ (reference sequence). DNA for the CDR3: TGTGCCAGCAGCCCCCAACCGGGACAGTACACTGAAGCTTTCTTT. The encoded protein is CASSPQPGQYTEAFF.

The chain couples TRBV5-1 to TRBJ1-1; weak D call: TRBD1 (5 bases). V was clipped by 4 bases and J by 1 base, with 14 bases between them. The germline V gene encodes CDR1 SGHRS and CDR2 YFSETQ. The CDR3 has 15 amino acids. CDR3 in amino acids: CASSTIGDGNTEAFF. CDR3 coding DNA: TGCGCCAGCAGCACCATAGGGGACGGGAACACTGAAGCTTTCTTT.

The chain combines TRBV5-1 with TRBJ2-1; weak D call: TRBD1 (6 bases). V lost 0 bases to trimming and J lost 5 bases, with 12 bases between them. This CDR3 contains 15 residues. Germline CDR1 and CDR2: SGHRS and YFSETQ. CDR3 bases: TGCGCCAGCAGCTTGGGGGGACACGCGAACAATGAGCAGTTCTTC. Residues: CASSLGGHANNEQFF.

V and J are TRBV4-2 and TRBJ1-4; TRBD1 agrees at 8 bases. J gave up 8 bases and V 8 bases, and 13 bases lay outside the gene matches. The CDR3 loop spans 15 amino acids. CDR1 is LGHNA, CDR2 YNFKEQ, per germline. In nucleotides, the CDR3 is TGTGCCAGCTCCCTTACGGGACAGGCTGGGGAAAAACTGTTTTTT. As protein: CASSLTGQAGEKLFF.

V is TRBV15 and J is TRBJ1-1, with D uncertain. The CDR3 sequence is 13 residues long. Germline CDR1 is LNHNV and CDR2 is YYDKDF (reference sequence). Trimming took 1 base from V and 11 from J, leaving 14 bases between them. The CDR3 loop reads CATSRAMTEEAFF. CDR3 nucleotide sequence: TGTGCCACCAGCAGAGCAATGACCGAGGAGGCTTTCTTT.

The chain uses TRBV2 and TRBJ2-3, with D uncertain. This CDR3 comprises 13 residues. Germline lookup yields CDR1 SNHLY and CDR2 FYNNEI. V lost 8 bases to trimming and J lost 0 bases, with 9 bases between them. CDR3 bases: TGTGCCAGCCTGGGCCTAAGCACAGATACGCAGTATTTT. Translation: CASLGLSTDTQYF.

The V call is TRBV10-3, the J call TRBJ1-5, with unresolved D. Germline loops: CDR1 ENHRY, CDR2 SYGVKD. The CDR3 has 14 amino acids. The V and J ends lost 8 bases and 5 bases respectively, with 16 bases between them. CDR3 loop: CAIGQPTRDQPQHF. In DNA form, the CDR3 reads TGTGCCATCGGCCAGCCAACCCGCGATCAGCCCCAGCATTTT.

The chain joins TRBV9 to TRBJ2-5, with D uncertain. Germline V gene data show CDR1 as SGDLS and CDR2 as YYNGEE. The CDR3 covers 13 residues. The V end was cut by 3 bases, the J end by 0 bases, with 6 bases between. DNA for the CDR3: TGTGCCAGCAGCGGACAATACCAAGAGACCCAGTACTTC. It codes for CASSGQYQETQYF.

V gene TRBV19 combines with J gene TRBJ1-5, with 7 nucleotides matching TRBD1. Germline values: CDR1 LNHDA, CDR2 SQIVND (reference sequence). V shed 5 bases and J 5 bases; nucleotides not matched to a gene: 9. The length of the CDR3 is 15 residues. The CDR3 region has the DNA TGTGCCAGTAGTCGACAGGGTTGGGGGGATCAGCCCCAGCATTTT. It yields the protein CASSRQGWGDQPQHF.

This clone was counted once. The chain recombines TRBV29-1 with TRBJ2-7, with a possible D match to TRBD1 (6 bases). Trimming left V 4 bases short and J 5 bases short, with 15 bases between. The germline gives CDR1 SQVTM, CDR2 ANQGSEA. The length of the CDR3 is 13 residues. Written as DNA, the CDR3 is TGCAGCGTTGGTCACGGACAGTTAGACGAGCAGTACTTC. It specifies CSVGHGQLDEQYF.

The CDR3 loop reads CASSFRDRGYEQYF. The DNA for the CDR3 is TGTGCCAGCAGCTTCCGGGACAGGGGCTACGAGCAGTACTTC. V is TRBV5-4 and J is TRBJ2-7; 10 bases align to TRBD1. Germline CDR1 and CDR2: SGHNT and YYREEE (reference sequence). The CDR3 has 14 residues. Trimming removed 2 bases from V and 3 bases from J; junction bases left unmatched: 2.

The DNA for the CDR3 is TGTGCCAGCAGCTTGGTAAACCGACAGGGGAACACTGAAGCTTTCTTT. Protein sequence: CASSLVNRQGNTEAFF. The genes are TRBV5-4 and TRBJ1-1; 7 bases map to TRBD1. Trimming removed 0 bases from V and 1 base from J; junction bases left unmatched: 6. The CDR3 is 16 amino acids. The germline CDR1 and CDR2 sequences are SGHNT and YYREEE (reference sequence).